The next 9 T cell receptor beta chains were all read from a single sample in a study of shared T cell receptors in the human thymus. TCRdb's copy holds only in-frame clones and misses some; the assay was immunoSEQ multiplex PCR. The sample holds more than 300,000 clones; approximately 95% are singletons and the top ten take around 0.018%. Sequencing was carried out using thymocytes. The receptors come from a human donor.

In its sample, this clone was seen once. This rearrangement joins TRBV9 to TRBJ2-4, with 15 bases lining up with TRBD2. The CDR3 spans 16 residues. Looked up from germline, CDR1 is SGDLS and CDR2 is YYNGEE. Trimming took 2 bases from V and 10 from J; bases not matched to a gene: 7. The CDR3 nucleotides are TGTGCCAGCAGCGTTGGACTAGCGGGAGGGCCCCCGATTCAGTACTTC. This translates into CASSVGLAGGPPIQYF.

The rearrangement uses TRBV27 and TRBJ2-2; the D is unclear. Trimming removed 3 bases at V and 1 base at J, with 6 bases between. Germline V CDR1 and CDR2: MNHEY, SMNVEV (reference sequence). CDR3 size: 14 residues. CDR3 loop: CASSLSRNTGELFF. DNA for the CDR3: TGTGCCAGCAGTTTGTCGCGGAACACCGGGGAGCTGTTTTTT.

This clone was counted a few times. The chain joins TRBV2 to TRBJ1-1, with D unclear. CDR1 and CDR2 from the germline V gene are SNHLY and FYNNEI. This CDR3 has 13 residues. V was trimmed by 3 bases and J by 5 bases, leaving 10 bases between them. In DNA, the CDR3 is TGTGCCAGCAGTGAGACTACATGGACTGAAGCTTTCTTT. Amino acid sequence: CASSETTWTEAFF.

The chain has TRBV7-9 and TRBJ2-7; 9 bases are a match to TRBD1. CDR1 is SEHNR and CDR2 is FQNEAQ in the germline V gene (reference sequence). The CDR3 runs to 16 residues. Germline trimming cut 5 bases from V and 2 bases from J; bases unmatched to any gene: 10. The CDR3 loop is CASSILRWDRAYEQYF. The CDR3 DNA reads as TGTGCCAGCAGCATTCTCCGGTGGGACAGGGCCTACGAGCAGTACTTC.

The chain links TRBV10-2 to TRBJ1-1; TRBD1 aligns across 11 bases. Per the germline V gene, CDR1 is WSHSY and CDR2 is SAAADI. The V and J ends lost 3 bases and 0 bases, in that order; junction bases with no gene match: 12. The CDR3 covers 19 residues. The CDR3 sequence is CASSDMTGTGGTLNTEAFF. The CDR3 DNA sequence: TGCGCCAGCAGTGATATGACCGGGACAGGGGGGACATTGAACACTGAAGCTTTCTTT.

The rearrangement links TRBV28 to TRBJ2-7; no definite D call. V lost 2 bases to trimming and J lost 4 bases, with 9 bases between them. Germline CDR1 is MDHEN and CDR2 is SYDVKM. CDR3 size: 13 residues. This chain's CDR3 is CASSLTLVYEQYF. CDR3 coding DNA: TGTGCCAGCAGTTTAACCCTAGTGTACGAGCAGTACTTC.

The chain carries TRBV7-2 and TRBJ1-1; D possibly corresponds to TRBD1 (5 bases). Germline CDR1 SGHTA, CDR2 FQGNSA. The CDR3 has 14 amino acids. Trimming removed 5 bases from V and 1 base from J, with 11 bases in between. CDR3 in amino acids: CASSAGDRNTEAFF. The CDR3 nucleotides read TGTGCCAGCAGCGCGGGGGATCGGAACACTGAAGCTTTCTTT.

Remarks on this clone: Other nucleotide sequences in the sample specify the same CDR3. The V gene is TRBV10-1, the J gene TRBJ1-3; D possibly corresponds to TRBD1 (6 bases). This CDR3 has 16 amino acids. V was shortened by 8 bases and J by 0 bases, with 17 bases between the two germline ends. Germline CDR1 is WNHNN and CDR2 is SYGVQD (reference sequence). DNA of the CDR3: TGCGCCAGCCCCCCTGGGGGGCCTCACTCTGGAAACACCATATATTTT. Encoded protein: CASPPGGPHSGNTIYF.

The V and J genes are TRBV14 and TRBJ2-1; TRBD2 agrees at 8 bases. V gave up 3 bases and J gave up 4 bases; unmatched junction bases: 5. Germline loops: CDR1 SGHDN, CDR2 FVKESK. The CDR3 has 15 amino acids. CDR3 sequence (DNA): TGTGCCAGCAGCCAGACTAGCGTATCTTACAATGAGCAGTTCTTC. This codes for CASSQTSVSYNEQFF.